Below, 7 T cell receptor beta chains from the same sample are listed, as sequenced in a study of cytomegalovirus exposure and HLA in healthy donors. Amplification used 60 Vbeta primers and 13 Jbeta primers. The protocol was immunoSEQ multiplex PCR, while the TCRdb copy is restricted to in-frame clones and leaves out a portion. The sample shows roughly 110,000 clones, 70% to 80% of them seen only once. Specimen: PBMCs. These receptors came from a man younger than 35 in good health and CMV-seronegative.

This clone was observed a few times. The CDR3 coding sequence is TGTGCCATCAGAAACACCCAGGGAATGAACACTGAAGCTTTCTTT. It codes for CAIRNTQGMNTEAFF. The chain employs TRBV10-3 and TRBJ1-1; perhaps TRBD1 as D (5 bases). The CDR3 extends over 15 amino acids. Germline assignment: CDR1 ENHRY and CDR2 SYGVKD. Trimming took 6 bases from V and 0 from J, leaving 14 bases between them.

The V call is TRBV5-4, the J call TRBJ2-2; possible D gene TRBD2, 6 bases. From germline, CDR1 is SGHNT and CDR2 YYREEE (reference sequence). The CDR3 loop spans 14 amino acids. Trimming stripped 1 base from V and 5 bases from J, with 9 bases between. CDR3 protein: CASSLRGKTGELFF. The CDR3 DNA reads TGTGCCAGCAGCTTGCGGGGGAAGACCGGGGAGCTGTTTTTT. Complete variable domain (other parts from reference TRBV5-4 and TRBJ2-2): ETGVTQSPTHLIKTRGQQVTLRCSSQSGHNTVSWYQQALGQGPQFIFQYYREEENGRGNFPPRFSGLQFPNYSSELNVNALELDDSALYLCASSLRGKTGELFFGEGSRLTVL.

The chain couples TRBV7-6 to TRBJ2-3, with a weak D call TRBD2 (6 bases). CDR1 is SGHVS and CDR2 is FNYEAQ in the germline V gene. Trimming left V 5 bases short and J 5 bases short, with 17 bases between. The CDR3 runs to 15 residues. DNA of the CDR3: TGTGCCAGCAGCGCTGAGGGACTCGGGGGAGATACGCAGTATTTT. Translated: CASSAEGLGGDTQYF.

The gene calls are TRBV6-5 and TRBJ2-3; a possible D gene is TRBD1 (6 bases). The V and J ends lost 5 bases and 6 bases respectively, with 15 bases between them. The CDR3 covers 14 residues. Germline CDR1 is MNHEY and CDR2 is SVGAGI. The CDR3 is CASSPRGPPDTQYF. In DNA, the CDR3 is TGTGCCAGCAGTCCCAGGGGTCCCCCGGATACGCAGTATTTT.

The chain links TRBV10-2 to TRBJ2-6; 11 nucleotides agree with TRBD1. Unmatched junction bases numbered 7, after V lost 2 bases and J lost 1 base. The CDR3 extends over 19 amino acids. In germline, CDR1 is WSHSY, CDR2 SAAADI. The CDR3 DNA reads as TGCGCCAGCAGTGAGAGTTTCGGACAGGGGGCTTCTGGGGCCAACGTCCTGACTTTC. The encoded protein is CASSESFGQGASGANVLTF.

This clone appeared once. V and J are TRBV5-8 and TRBJ1-2; TRBD1 might be the D (6 bases). CDR3 length: 13 amino acids. Germline CDR1 is SGHTS and CDR2 is YDEGEE. Deletions cut 8 bases from V and 7 bases from J, with 18 bases between. CDR3 bases: TGTGCCAGTTCTATAGGGGGGGCGCCTGGCTACACCTTC. It yields the protein CASSIGGAPGYTF.

The chain carries TRBV18 and TRBJ2-3; 8 bases match TRBD2. The V gene's germline CDR1 is KGHSH and CDR2 LQKENI. CDR3 size: 16 residues. V was clipped by 2 bases and J by 3 bases; unmatched bases: 7. The CDR3 bases are TGTGCCAGCTCACCAACAGAACGGGGGGGTACAGATACGCAGTATTTT. Protein product: CASSPTERGGTDTQYF.